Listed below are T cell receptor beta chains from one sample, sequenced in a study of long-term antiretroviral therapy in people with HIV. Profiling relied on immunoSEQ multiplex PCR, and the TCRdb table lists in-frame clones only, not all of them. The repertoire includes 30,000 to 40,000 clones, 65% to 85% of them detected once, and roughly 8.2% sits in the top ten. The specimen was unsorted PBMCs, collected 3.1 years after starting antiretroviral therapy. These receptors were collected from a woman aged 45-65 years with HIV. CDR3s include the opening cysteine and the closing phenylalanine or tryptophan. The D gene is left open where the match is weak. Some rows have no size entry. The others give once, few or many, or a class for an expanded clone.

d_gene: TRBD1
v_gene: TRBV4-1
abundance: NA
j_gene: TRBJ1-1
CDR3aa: CASSPEKTGPEAFF
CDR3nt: TGCGCCAGCAGCCCGGAGAAGACAGGGCCTGAAGCTTTCTTT

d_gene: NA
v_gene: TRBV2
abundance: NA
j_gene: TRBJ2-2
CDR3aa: CASSEVGVTNTGELFF
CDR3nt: TGTGCCAGCAGTGAGGTTGGGGTAACGAACACCGGGGAGCTGTTTTTT

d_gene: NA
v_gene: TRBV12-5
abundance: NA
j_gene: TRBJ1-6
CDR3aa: CASGFPGPKNSPLHF
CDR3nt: TGTGCTAGTGGTTTCCCCGGACCCAAGAATTCACCCCTCCACTTT

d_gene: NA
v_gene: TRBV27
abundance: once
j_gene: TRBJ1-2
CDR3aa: CASSIQGAYGYTF
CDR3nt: TGTGCCAGCAGTATACAGGGAGCATATGGCTACACCTTC

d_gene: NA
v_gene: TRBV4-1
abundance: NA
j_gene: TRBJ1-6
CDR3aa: CASSQEGRYSYNSPLHF
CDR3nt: TGCGCCAGCAGCCAAGAGGGCAGATACTCCTATAATTCACCCCTCCACTTT

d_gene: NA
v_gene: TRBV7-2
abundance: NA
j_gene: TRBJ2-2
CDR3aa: CASSLGRAGTTGELFF
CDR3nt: TGTGCCAGCAGCTTAGGGAGGGCAGGGACCACCGGGGAGCTGTTTTTT

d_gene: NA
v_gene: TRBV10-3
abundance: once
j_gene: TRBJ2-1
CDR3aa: CAISESGFYNEQFF
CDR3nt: TGTGCCATCAGTGAGTCGGGGTTCTACAATGAGCAGTTCTTC

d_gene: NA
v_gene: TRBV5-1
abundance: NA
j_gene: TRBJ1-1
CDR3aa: CASSLQGEIGTEAFF
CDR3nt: TGCGCCAGCAGCTTACAGGGAGAAATTGGAACTGAAGCTTTCTTT

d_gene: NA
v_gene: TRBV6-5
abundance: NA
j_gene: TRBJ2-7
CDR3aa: CASSPRDPYEQYF
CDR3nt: TGTGCCAGCAGCCCCAGGGATCCCTACGAGCAGTACTTC

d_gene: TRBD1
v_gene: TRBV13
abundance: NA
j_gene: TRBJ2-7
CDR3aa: CASSPGPGTVYEQYF
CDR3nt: TGTGCCAGCAGCCCTGGTCCAGGGACAGTATACGAGCAGTACTTC

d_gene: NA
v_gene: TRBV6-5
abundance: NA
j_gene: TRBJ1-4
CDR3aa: CASSYSTGGGEKLFF
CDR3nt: TGTGCCAGCAGTTACTCGACCGGGGGAGGTGAAAAACTGTTTTTT

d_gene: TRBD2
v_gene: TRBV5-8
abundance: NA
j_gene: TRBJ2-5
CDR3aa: CASSLLAGGPETQYF
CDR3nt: TGTGCCAGCAGCTTGCTAGCGGGGGGGCCCGAGACCCAGTACTTC

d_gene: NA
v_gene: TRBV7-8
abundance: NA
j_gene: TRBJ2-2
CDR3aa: CASSLFARQLLGGELFF
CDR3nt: TGTGCCAGCAGCTTATTTGCGCGACAGTTGCTAGGTGGGGAGCTGTTTTTT

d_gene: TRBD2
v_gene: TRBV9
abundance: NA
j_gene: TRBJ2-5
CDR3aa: CASSVDGGGQETQYF
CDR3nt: TGTGCCAGCAGCGTAGACGGGGGGGGACAAGAGACCCAGTACTTC

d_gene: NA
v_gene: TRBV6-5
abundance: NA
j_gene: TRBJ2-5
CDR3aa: CASSYSSGQETQYF
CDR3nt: TGTGCCAGCAGTTACTCGTCTGGGCAAGAGACCCAGTACTTC

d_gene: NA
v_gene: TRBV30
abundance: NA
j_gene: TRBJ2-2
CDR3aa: CAGRAANTGELFF
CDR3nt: TGTGCCGGACGAGCGGCGAACACCGGGGAGCTGTTTTTT

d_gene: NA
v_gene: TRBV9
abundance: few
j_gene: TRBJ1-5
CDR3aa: CASSVGPQGNQPQHF
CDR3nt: TGTGCCAGCAGCGTAGGCCCGCAGGGTAATCAGCCCCAGCATTTT

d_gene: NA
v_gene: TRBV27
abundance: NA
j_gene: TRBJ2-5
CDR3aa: CASSLYSPGEETQYF
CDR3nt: TGTGCCAGCAGTTTATACAGTCCAGGGGAGGAGACCCAGTACTTC

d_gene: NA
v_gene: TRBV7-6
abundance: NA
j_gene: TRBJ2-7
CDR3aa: CASSSFDRPYEQYF
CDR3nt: TGTGCCAGCAGCTCCTTCGACAGGCCCTACGAGCAGTACTTC

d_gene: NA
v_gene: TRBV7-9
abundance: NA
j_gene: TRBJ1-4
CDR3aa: CASSLNVGVGNEKLFF
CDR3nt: TGTGCCAGCAGCTTAAATGTCGGGGTAGGGAATGAAAAACTGTTTTTT

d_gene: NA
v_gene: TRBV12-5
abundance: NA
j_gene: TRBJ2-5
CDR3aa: CASGTGLGEYF
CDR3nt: TGTGCTAGTGGAACCGGGCTCGGAGAGTACTTC

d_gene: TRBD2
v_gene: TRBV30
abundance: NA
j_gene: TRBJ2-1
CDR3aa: CAWSARTSRQFF
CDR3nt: TGTGCCTGGAGTGCTCGGACTAGCAGGCAGTTCTTC

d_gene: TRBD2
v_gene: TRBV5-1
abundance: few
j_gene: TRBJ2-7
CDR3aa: CASATAGTSHYEQYF
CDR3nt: TGCGCCAGCGCCACTGCAGGGACTAGCCACTACGAGCAGTACTTC

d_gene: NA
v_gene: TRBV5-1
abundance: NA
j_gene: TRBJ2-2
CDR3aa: CASSLVVGSGELFF
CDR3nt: TGCGCCAGCAGCTTGGTCGTAGGGTCCGGGGAGCTGTTTTTT

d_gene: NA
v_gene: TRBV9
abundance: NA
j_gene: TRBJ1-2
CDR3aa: CASSSVGINYGYTF
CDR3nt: TGTGCCAGCAGCTCCGTCGGGATTAACTATGGCTACACCTTC